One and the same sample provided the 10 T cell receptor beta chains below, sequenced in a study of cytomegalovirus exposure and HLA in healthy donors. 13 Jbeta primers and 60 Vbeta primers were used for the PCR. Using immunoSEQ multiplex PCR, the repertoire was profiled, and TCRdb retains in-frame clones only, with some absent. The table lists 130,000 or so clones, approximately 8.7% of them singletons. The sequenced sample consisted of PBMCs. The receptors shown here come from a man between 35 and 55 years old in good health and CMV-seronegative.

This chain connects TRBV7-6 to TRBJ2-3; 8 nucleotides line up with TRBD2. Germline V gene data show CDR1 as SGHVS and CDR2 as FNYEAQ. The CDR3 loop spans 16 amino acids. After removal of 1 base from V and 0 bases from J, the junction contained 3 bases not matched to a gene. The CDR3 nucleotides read TGTGCCAGCAGCTTAGATGAGCGGGGGAGCACAGATACGCAGTATTTT. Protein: CASSLDERGSTDTQYF.

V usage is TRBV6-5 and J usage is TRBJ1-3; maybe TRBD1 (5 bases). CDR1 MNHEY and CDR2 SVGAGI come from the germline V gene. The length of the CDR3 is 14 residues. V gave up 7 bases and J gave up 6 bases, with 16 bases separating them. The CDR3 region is CASKIGGLSNTIYF. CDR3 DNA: TGTGCCAGCAAAATCGGGGGACTATCAAACACCATATATTTT.

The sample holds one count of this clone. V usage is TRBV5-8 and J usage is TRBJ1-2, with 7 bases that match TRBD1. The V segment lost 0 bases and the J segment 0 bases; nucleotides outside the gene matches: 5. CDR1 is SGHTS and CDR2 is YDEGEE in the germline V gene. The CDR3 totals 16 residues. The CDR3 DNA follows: TGTGCCAGCAGCTTGGCCTGGGACAGAACTAACTATGGCTACACCTTC. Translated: CASSLAWDRTNYGYTF.

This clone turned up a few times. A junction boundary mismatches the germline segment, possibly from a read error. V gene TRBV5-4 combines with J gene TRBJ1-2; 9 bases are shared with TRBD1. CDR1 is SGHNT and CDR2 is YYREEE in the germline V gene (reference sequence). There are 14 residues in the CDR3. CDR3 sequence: CASSLITGGGGYTF. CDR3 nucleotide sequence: TGCGCCAGCAGCCTCATCACAGGGGGCGGTGGCTACACCTTC. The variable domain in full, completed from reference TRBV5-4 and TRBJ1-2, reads ETGVTQSPTHLIKTRGQQVTLRCSSQSGHNTVSWYQQALGQGPQFIFQYYREEENGRGNFPPRFSGLQFPNYSSELNVNALELDDSALYLCASSLITGGGGYTFGSGTRLTVV.

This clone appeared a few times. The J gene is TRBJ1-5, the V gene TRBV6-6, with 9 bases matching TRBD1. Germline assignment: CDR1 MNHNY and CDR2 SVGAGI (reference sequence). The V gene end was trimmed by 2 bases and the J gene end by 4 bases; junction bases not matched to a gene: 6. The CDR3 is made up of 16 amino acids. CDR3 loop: CASSYPGTGNNQPQHF. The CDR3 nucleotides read TGTGCCAGCAGTTACCCAGGGACAGGGAATAATCAGCCCCAGCATTTT.

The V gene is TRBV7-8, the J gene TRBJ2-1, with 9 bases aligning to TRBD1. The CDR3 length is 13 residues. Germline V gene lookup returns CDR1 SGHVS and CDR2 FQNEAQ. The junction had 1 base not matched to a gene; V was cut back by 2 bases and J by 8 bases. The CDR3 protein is CASSLYRGHEQFF. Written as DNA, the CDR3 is TGTGCCAGCAGCTTATACAGGGGGCATGAGCAGTTCTTC. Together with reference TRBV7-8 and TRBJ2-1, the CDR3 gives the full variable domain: GAGVSQSPRYKVAKRGQDVALRCDPISGHVSLFWYQQALGQGPEFLTYFQNEAQLDKSGLPSDRFFAERPEGSVSTLKIQRTQQEDSAVYLCASSLYRGHEQFFGPGTRLTVL.

DNA for the CDR3: TGTGCCTGGACCCCGCGGGGGCTCGATGGCTACACCTTC. Translated: CAWTPRGLDGYTF. The chain uses TRBV30 and TRBJ1-2; D may be TRBD1 (6 bases). The CDR3 totals 13 residues. Germline lookup yields CDR1 GTSNPN and CDR2 SVGIG (reference sequence). The V end was cut by 4 bases, the J end by 6 bases, with 15 bases between.

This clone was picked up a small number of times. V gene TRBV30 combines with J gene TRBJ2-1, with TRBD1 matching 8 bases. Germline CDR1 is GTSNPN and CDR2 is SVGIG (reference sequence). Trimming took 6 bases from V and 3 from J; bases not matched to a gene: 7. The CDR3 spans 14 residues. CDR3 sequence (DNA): TGTGCCTGTGCCGGGACAGGAGTCTACAATGAGCAGTTCTTC. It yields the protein CACAGTGVYNEQFF. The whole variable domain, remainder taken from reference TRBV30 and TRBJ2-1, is SQTIHQWPATLVQPVGSPLSLECTVEGTSNPNLYWYRQAAGRGLQLLFYSVGIGQISSEVPQNLSASRPQDRQFILSSKKLLLSDSGFYLCACAGTGVYNEQFFGPGTRLTVL.

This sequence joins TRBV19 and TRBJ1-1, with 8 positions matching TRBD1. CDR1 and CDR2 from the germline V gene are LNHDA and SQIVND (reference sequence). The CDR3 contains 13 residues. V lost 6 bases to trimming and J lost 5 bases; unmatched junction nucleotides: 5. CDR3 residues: CASRRTGQTEAFF. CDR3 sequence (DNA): TGTGCCAGTAGGCGGACAGGGCAAACTGAAGCTTTCTTT.

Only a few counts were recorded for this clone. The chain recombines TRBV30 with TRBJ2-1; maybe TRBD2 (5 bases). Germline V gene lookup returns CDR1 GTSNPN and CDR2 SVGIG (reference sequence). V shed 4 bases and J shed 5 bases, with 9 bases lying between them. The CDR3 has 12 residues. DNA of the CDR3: TGTGCCTGGATAGTGAGGGACAATGAGCAGTTCTTC. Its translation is CAWIVRDNEQFF. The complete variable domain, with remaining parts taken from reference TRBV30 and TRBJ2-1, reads SQTIHQWPATLVQPVGSPLSLECTVEGTSNPNLYWYRQAAGRGLQLLFYSVGIGQISSEVPQNLSASRPQDRQFILSSKKLLLSDSGFYLCAWIVRDNEQFFGPGTRLTVL.